The present T cell receptor (beta chain) was sequenced within a study of CD4 T cells in relation to SARS-CoV-2 and coronaviruses. Uncultured naive and memory CD4+ T cells supplied DNA for deep TCR-beta sequencing. The table came from immunoSEQ multiplex PCR; TCRdb's copy has only in-frame clones and leaves some out. There are about 65,000 clones in the sample; approximately 87% occur only once, and 1.6% lies in the top ten. J was trimmed by 7 bases and V by 2 bases; bases with no gene match: 9. CDR3 size: 16 residues. The germline gives CDR1 SGHVS, CDR2 FNYEAQ. The unexposed donors gave CD4+ T cells in about 2010-2019, prior to COVID-19.

The sample consisted of memory CD4+ T cells from PBMCs. This chain links TRBV7-6 with TRBJ2-2; TRBD2 matches at 8 bases. This receptor was obtained from a human donor in good health. CDR3: CASSLMLLAGDGELFF. As DNA, the CDR3 is TGTGCCAGCAGCTTAATGCTCCTAGCGGGTGACGGGGAGCTGTTTTTT.